Following are 6 T cell receptor beta chains from one sample sequenced in a study of T-cell reconstitution after alpha-beta-depleted transplantation in children. It was with unique molecular identifiers that the TCRbeta library was prepared. From the PCR reads, TCRdb called clonotypes with MiXCR, one entry per CDR3 protein. The table has around 240,000 distinct CDR3 sequences, roughly a tenth seen once; the top ten hold about 5.4%. The sample consisted of PBMCs from the stem cell graft donor, taken from the stem cell graft. The receptors come from a human donor who donated a stem cell graft to a child with SCID.

This clonotype was recorded many times. The chain employs TRBV12-3 or TRBV12-4 and TRBJ2-7; D not resolved. The CDR3 sequence is 13 residues long. V was trimmed by 2 bases and J by 2 bases, leaving 7 bases between them. In DNA form, the CDR3 reads TGTGCCAGCAGTTTAACTGATCCCTACGAGCAGTACTTC. Its protein product is CASSLTDPYEQYF.

This clonotype showed up many times. The chain links TRBV20-1 to TRBJ2-5; D is possibly TRBD1 (5 bases). Germline V lookup: CDR1 DFQATT, CDR2 SNEGSKA (reference sequence). Trimming stripped 6 bases from V and 4 bases from J, with 18 bases between. The CDR3 runs 14 residues. The CDR3 loop is CSALEMGRLETQYF. The CDR3 nucleotides read TGCAGTGCCCTTGAAATGGGGCGCCTAGAGACCCAGTACTTC.

This clonotype was recorded many times. The chain joins TRBV5-1 to TRBJ2-7; no reliable D call. The CDR3 is made up of 13 amino acids. V gave up 3 bases and J gave up 4 bases, with 11 bases separating them. Germline V gives CDR1 SGHRS, CDR2 YFSETQ. Written as DNA, the CDR3 is TGCGCCAGCAGCTCACAGAACGGGTACGAGCAGTACTTC. This gives the protein CASSSQNGYEQYF.

This clonotype was counted ten times or more. Mismatch with germline at one junction end may stem from a read error. The genes are TRBV18 and TRBJ2-1, with D unclear. Germline-derived CDR1 and CDR2 are KGHSH and LQKENI. This CDR3 has 13 amino acids. DNA for the CDR3: TGTGCCAGCTCACCACCACAGTACAGTGAGCAGTTCTTC. The encoded protein is CASSPPQYSEQFF.

This clonotype appeared a few times. The chain employs TRBV6-5 and TRBJ1-2; possible D gene TRBD1, 6 bases. There are 15 residues in the CDR3. Trimming left V 0 bases short and J 2 bases short, with 10 bases between. CDR1 is MNHEY and CDR2 is SVGAGI in the germline V gene. For the CDR3, the DNA is TGTGCCAGCAGTTACTCGCCAGGGGTAAACTATGGCTACACCTTC. It encodes CASSYSPGVNYGYTF.

The sample holds many counts of this clonotype. This rearrangement joins TRBV15 to TRBJ1-3; D call uncertain. This CDR3 comprises 16 residues. V was cut by 0 bases and J by 1 base, with 10 bases left in between. Germline CDR1 and CDR2: LNHNV and YYDKDF (reference sequence). CDR3 nucleotides: TGTGCCACCAGCAGAGATCCCCAATCATCTGGAAACACCATATATTTT. This codes for CATSRDPQSSGNTIYF.